This T cell receptor (beta chain) was identified during a study of blood T cells in healthy people across ages. Study-level points and caveats: Per million T cells, TCR beta diversity dropped roughly linearly as age increased.

Using a J-beta primer mix together with a sample-barcoded 5' primer, a second PCR was run for roughly 7 to 11 cycles. Each cDNA molecule, via a template-switch adaptor with 12 random nucleotides, was tagged. From each sample, at least 2.5 million paired-end reads containing CDR3 were obtained. MiXCR was run by TCRdb on the 5' RACE reads, yielding one entry per CDR3 protein. The data show about 2 million distinct CDR3 sequences, 40% to 55% seen once. Peripheral blood from each donor was collected in a volume of 9.5 to 10 milliliters. The CDR3 contains 14 residues. V was shortened by 1 base and J by 4 bases, with 8 bases between the two germline ends. The germline V gene has CDR1 SGHTA and CDR2 FQGNSA. Only a few counts were recorded for this clonotype. Its cognate antigen is unknown.

The chain is built from TRBV7-2 and TRBJ1-5; no reliable D call. The receptor was derived from a woman between 40 and 50 years old in good health. The sequenced sample consisted of blood. The CDR3 nucleotides are TGTGCCAGCAGCTTAGAATTAAGGAATCAGCCCCAGCATTTT. Protein: CASSLELRNQPQHF.